This T cell receptor (beta chain) was recorded in a study of blood T cells in healthy people across ages. The sample holds a few counts of this clonotype. Antigen specificity is unknown. General study findings and limits: Diversity was higher, and naive CD4+ cells more numerous, in long-lived donors than in aged donors.

The second PCR ran about 6 to 11 cycles with a sample-barcoded 5' primer and J-beta primers. TCRdb passed the 5' RACE reads through MiXCR, listing each CDR3 protein once. Of around 1,000,000 distinct CDR3 sequences in the sample, 20% to 25% were seen once. Germline V gene sequence: CDR1 SEHNR, CDR2 FQNEAQ (reference sequence). This CDR3 has 18 amino acids. V was trimmed by 0 bases and J by 0 bases, leaving 14 bases between them. Those donating, healthy Caucasian individuals from Russia, were aged about 6 to 95. These sequences were also reported in another study, on T cells of mothers and their children. From that second work: Mothers gave over 8.5 million TCR beta CDR3 reads each, and children several million each.

The genes are TRBV7-9 and TRBJ1-4; D perhaps matches TRBD1 (5 bases). This clonotype was sampled from a girl aged 2-15 years in good health. The sequencing sample was made of blood. CDR3 nucleotides: TGTGCCAGCAGCTTAGCGGGGGGGAAAAAGGCAACTAATGAAAAACTGTTTTTT. Amino acid sequence: CASSLAGGKKATNEKLFF.